A selection of T cell receptor beta chains follows, all from one sample in a study of blood T cells in healthy people across ages. Via MiXCR, TCRdb re-called the 5' RACE reads, giving one row per CDR3 protein. The sample lists over a million distinct CDR3 sequences, 25% occurring once. The same sample was also used in a study of T cells of mothers and their children.

The source material was blood. The receptors were gathered from a girl between 2 and 10 years old in good health. CDR3s include the opening cysteine and the closing phenylalanine or tryptophan. Each record gives: clone size, J gene, D gene, V gene, CDR3 protein, CDR3 DNA. D genes are given only for firm matches. Part of the rows lack a size; the others show once, few, many or a class for expanded clones.

>-|TRBJ1-6|-|TRBV12-3/TRBV12-4
CASSSLGEGNSPLHF
TGTGCCAGCAGTTCCCTAGGGGAGGGAAATTCACCCCTCCACTTT
>-|TRBJ2-7|-|TRBV6-5
CASSSGGPTYEQYF
TGTGCCAGCAGTTCCGGGGGTCCAACCTACGAGCAGTACTTC
>-|TRBJ2-2|-|TRBV9
CASKGRNTGELFF
TGTGCCAGCAAGGGAAGGAACACCGGGGAGCTGTTTTTT
>few|TRBJ2-1|-|TRBV2
CASRDFEEQFF
TGTGCCAGCCGGGACTTCGAGGAGCAGTTCTTC
>few|TRBJ2-1|-|TRBV7-9
CASSPPVEEQFF
TGTGCCAGCAGCCCCCCGGTGGAGGAGCAGTTCTTC
>-|TRBJ1-2|-|TRBV4-2
CASSQEAQVGGYTF
TGTGCCAGCAGCCAAGAGGCGCAGGTGGGCGGCTACACCTTC
>few|TRBJ2-5|TRBD1|TRBV12-3/TRBV12-4
CASSFIPGQDQETQYF
TGTGCCAGCAGTTTTATACCGGGACAGGACCAAGAGACCCAGTACTTC
>-|TRBJ2-3|-|TRBV3-1
CASSHALVPTDTQYF
TGTGCCAGCAGCCACGCACTAGTACCCACAGATACGCAGTATTTT
>few|TRBJ2-4|TRBD2|TRBV12-3/TRBV12-4
CASTLGRGLAANIQYF
TGTGCCAGCACTCTAGGCAGAGGACTAGCGGCAAACATTCAGTACTTC
>-|TRBJ2-7|TRBD1|TRBV29-1
CSVRNQSGGPLYEQYF
TGCAGCGTCCGAAACCAATCAGGGGGTCCCCTCTACGAGCAGTACTTC
>few|TRBJ1-4|-|TRBV9
CASSPGGINEKLFF
TGTGCCAGCAGTCCGGGGGGTATTAATGAAAAACTGTTTTTT
>few|TRBJ2-1|-|TRBV4-1
CASSPSGKYEQFF
TGCGCCAGCAGCCCGTCGGGGAAATATGAGCAGTTCTTC
>-|TRBJ1-3|-|TRBV29-1
CSVYGGSVGNTIYF
TGCAGCGTTTACGGTGGGTCAGTCGGAAACACCATATATTTT
>-|TRBJ2-5|TRBD2|TRBV10-3
CAISGGPSGYQETQYF
TGTGCCATCAGTGGCGGGCCTAGCGGGTACCAAGAGACCCAGTACTTC
>few|TRBJ2-7|TRBD1|TRBV29-1
CSATGQVVHEQYF
TGCAGCGCTACAGGACAGGTAGTCCACGAGCAGTACTTC
>few|TRBJ2-5|TRBD1|TRBV5-1
CASSATGGRQETQYF
TGCGCCAGCAGCGCGACAGGGGGCAGGCAAGAGACCCAGTACTTC
>few|TRBJ1-1|-|TRBV6-2/TRBV6-3
CASSYLAEAFF
TGTGCCAGCAGTTATCTCGCTGAAGCTTTCTTT
>few|TRBJ1-1|TRBD1|TRBV19
CATTDRVGRAFF
TGTGCCACTACGGACAGGGTGGGAAGAGCTTTCTTT
>-|TRBJ1-1|-|TRBV5-1
CASGPTIGGTEAFF
TGCGCCAGTGGGCCGACTATTGGGGGCACTGAAGCTTTCTTT
>-|TRBJ1-1|-|TRBV9
CASSVSANTEAFF
TGTGCCAGCAGCGTGTCGGCGAACACTGAAGCTTTCTTT
>-|TRBJ1-3|-|TRBV2
CASSPVRNTIYF
TGTGCCAGCAGTCCTGTGAGAAACACCATATATTTT
>-|TRBJ2-7|TRBD2|TRBV2
CASSTGLAGASYEQYF
TGTGCCAGCTCCACGGGACTAGCGGGGGCCTCCTACGAGCAGTACTTC
>-|TRBJ2-6|-|TRBV6-1
CASSDDTSGANVLTF
TGTGCCAGCAGCGACGACACCTCTGGGGCCAACGTCCTGACTTTC
>few|TRBJ1-2|-|TRBV7-9
CASSLVGSNYGYTF
TGTGCCAGCAGCTTAGTCGGATCAAACTATGGCTACACCTTC
>-|TRBJ2-1|-|TRBV24-1
CATSDTLRTYNEQFF
TGTGCCACCAGTGACACTCTACGAACCTACAATGAGCAGTTCTTC
>few|TRBJ2-5|-|TRBV7-8
CASSSVPGEETQYF
TGTGCCAGCAGCTCAGTTCCGGGAGAAGAGACCCAGTACTTC
>-|TRBJ2-7|-|TRBV11-1
CASSSDTGSLSYEQYF
TGTGCCAGCAGCTCGGACACAGGTAGCTTATCCTACGAGCAGTACTTC
>-|TRBJ2-5|TRBD1|TRBV9
CASSGTGDQETQYF
TGTGCCAGCAGCGGGACAGGGGATCAAGAGACCCAGTACTTC